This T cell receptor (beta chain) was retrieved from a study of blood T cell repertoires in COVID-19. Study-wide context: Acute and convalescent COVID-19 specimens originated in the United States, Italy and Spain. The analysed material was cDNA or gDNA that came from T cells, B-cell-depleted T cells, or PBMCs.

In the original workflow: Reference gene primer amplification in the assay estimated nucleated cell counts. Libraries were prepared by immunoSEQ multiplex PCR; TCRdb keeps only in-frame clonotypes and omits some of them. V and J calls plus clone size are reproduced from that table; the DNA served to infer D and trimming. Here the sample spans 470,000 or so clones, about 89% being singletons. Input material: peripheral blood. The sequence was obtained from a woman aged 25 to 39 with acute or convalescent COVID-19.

CDR3 in DNA: TGCGCCAGCAGCTCGCCGACTCTCCTCGAGCAGTACTTC. Amino acid sequence: CASSSPTLLEQYF. The rearrangement links TRBV5-1 to TRBJ2-7; D gene unclear. The germline V gene encodes CDR1 SGHRS and CDR2 YFSETQ. Trimming removed 3 bases from V and 6 bases from J, with 13 bases in between. This CDR3 has 13 amino acids.